This passage covers 8 T cell receptor beta chains from one sample sequenced in a study of control samples from healthy donors and cancer patients. The assay was immunoSEQ multiplex PCR, and TCRdb's table has in-frame clones only and misses some. The data show 100,000 or so clones, with 83% seen just once and approximately 13% held by the top ten. Sequencing was carried out using blood. The receptors derive from a woman in her fifties or sixties in good health.

The gene calls are TRBV5-1 and TRBJ2-5; tentative D call: TRBD2 (6 bases). Germline V gives CDR1 SGHRS, CDR2 YFSETQ. V shed 4 bases and J shed 4 bases, with 26 bases lying between them. The CDR3 loop spans 18 amino acids. The CDR3 spells CASSQIETDMGGGETQYF. DNA for the CDR3: TGCGCCAGCAGCCAGATAGAGACAGACATGGGGGGTGGAGAGACCCAGTACTTC.

The count of this clone is one. The chain couples TRBV6-5 to TRBJ1-1; TRBD1 might be the D (6 bases). V was shortened by 3 bases and J by 4 bases, with 15 bases between the two germline ends. Germline CDR1 and CDR2: MNHEY and SVGAGI. The length of the CDR3 is 15 residues. The CDR3 is CASSYLRGGATEAFF. CDR3 bases: TGTGCCAGCAGTTATCTTCGGGGGGGGGCCACTGAAGCTTTCTTT.

The chain uses TRBV5-1 and TRBJ2-1, with D unclear. Trimming took 1 base from V and 0 from J, leaving 14 bases between them. The CDR3 covers 17 residues. CDR1 is SGHRS and CDR2 is YFSETQ in the germline V gene. CDR3 sequence reads: CASSLFPGSSSYNEQFF. The DNA for the CDR3 is TGCGCCAGCAGCTTGTTCCCGGGCTCTAGCTCCTACAATGAGCAGTTCTTC.

The chain joins TRBV3-1 (or the pseudogene TRBV3-2) to TRBJ2-7; 7 nucleotides agree with TRBD1. The trim removed 1 base at V and 3 bases at J, leaving 6 bases unmatched. This CDR3 spans 15 amino acids. The germline V gene has CDR1 LGHDT and CDR2 YNNKEL (reference sequence). CDR3 coding DNA: TGTGCCAGCAGCCAAGTTCTAGACAGGGACTACGAGCAGTACTTC. Translation gives CASSQVLDRDYEQYF.

This chain links TRBV19 with TRBJ2-2, with D possibly TRBD1 on 6 matching bases. This CDR3 is built from 15 residues. With 3 bases removed from V and 1 base from J, the gap between germline ends came to 9 bases. The germline V gene has CDR1 LNHDA and CDR2 SQIVND (reference sequence). CDR3 loop: CASSMKGQNTGELFF. In nucleotides, the CDR3 is TGTGCCAGTAGTATGAAGGGACAGAACACCGGGGAGCTGTTTTTT.

The chain combines TRBV9 with TRBJ1-3; a weak D match, TRBD1 (5 bases). The germline V and J ends were trimmed by 4 bases and 0 bases, with 8 bases remaining between them. Germline loops: CDR1 SGDLS, CDR2 YYNGEE. This CDR3 contains 14 residues. For the CDR3, the DNA is TGTGCCAGCAGCATGACAGCCTCTGGAAACACCATATATTTT. Translated: CASSMTASGNTIYF.

The chain joins TRBV6-5 to TRBJ1-4; D may be TRBD1 (5 bases). V lost 7 bases and J lost 7, with 16 bases in between. Germline loops: CDR1 MNHEY, CDR2 SVGAGI. There are 14 residues in the CDR3. CDR3 sequence: CASKYPGAGEKLFF. In nucleotides, the CDR3 is TGTGCCAGCAAATACCCCGGGGCCGGTGAAAAACTGTTTTTT.

This chain joins TRBV19 and TRBJ1-1, with D perhaps TRBD1 (5 bases). The CDR3 spans 14 residues. Looked up from germline, CDR1 is LNHDA and CDR2 is SQIVND (reference sequence). V was cut by 5 bases and J by 3 bases, with 13 bases left in between. The CDR3 spells CASSRPGSYTEAFF. The CDR3 nucleotides are TGTGCCAGTAGTCGTCCAGGGTCATACACTGAAGCTTTCTTT.